This T cell receptor (beta chain) was captured in a study of neurological immune-mediated disorders. Broader study findings: None of the CDR3 amino acid sequences found in expanded clones was shared across subjects. This suggests that the TCR-beta repertoires were private in all groups.

Time point described: longitudinal time-point 3. Via MiXCR, TCRdb re-called the 5' RACE reads, giving one row per CDR3 protein. The sample yields roughly 53,000 distinct CDR3 sequences, about 8% seen once. V lost 5 bases, J lost 6 bases, and 14 bases lay in between. The CDR3 spans 13 residues. Turning to this clonotype: Its antigen is as yet unknown.

The TCR originated in a woman in her thirties or forties in good health. The chain carries TRBV12-3 or TRBV12-4 and TRBJ2-7; D gene ambiguous. Specimen: PBMCs. Here the CDR3 DNA reads TGTGCCAGCAGTCTCCCGGACCTATTCGAGCAGTACTTC. It yields the protein CASSLPDLFEQYF.